A single sample gave rise to the 30 T cell receptor beta chains below, sequenced in a study of molecular identifiers for immune sequencing clone quantification. TCRdb independently ran MiXCR on the PCR reads; one entry per CDR3 protein. The sample has over 55,000 distinct CDR3 sequences, around 17% seen once. The sequenced sample was naive CD8+ T cells from blood, with Jurkat cell RNA spiked in. Subset reported: FACS-sorted CD8+CD4-CCR7+CD45RA+ naive T cells. The receptors shown here come from a human donor in good health. Some libraries in this study had Jurkat cell RNA spiked in.

For this clonotype: A much bigger clone sits one base away, suggesting this may be a read error. The gene calls are TRBV7-3 and TRBJ2-2; D not certain. V lost 4 bases, J lost 0 bases, and 15 bases lay in between. CDR1 SGHTA and CDR2 FQGTGA come from the germline V gene. The CDR3 consists of 17 residues. CDR3 coding DNA: TGTGCCAGCAGCTCAAGGGTCTCGGGTCCGAACACCGGGGAGCTGTTTTTT. Translating it yields CASSSRVSGPNTGELFF. Combining the CDR3 with reference TRBV7-3 and TRBJ2-2 gives the whole variable domain GAGVSQTPSNKVTEKGKYVELRCDPISGHTALYWYRQSLGQGPEFLIYFQGTGAADDSGLPNDRFFAVRPEGSVSTLKIQRTERGDSAVYLCASSSRVSGPNTGELFFGEGSRLTVL.

This clonotype was seen many times. This chain joins TRBV29-1 and TRBJ2-7; D gene ambiguous. CDR1 and CDR2 from the germline V gene are SQVTM and ANQGSEA. V lost 1 base to trimming and J lost 3 bases, with 10 bases between them. This CDR3 has 13 amino acids. The CDR3 reads CSVEVAADYEQYF. The CDR3 coding sequence is TGCAGCGTTGAAGTTGCGGCGGACTACGAGCAGTACTTC.

The table lists this clonotype with many counts. The rearrangement links TRBV27 to TRBJ1-5; D is uncertain. This CDR3 contains 15 residues. Germline values: CDR1 MNHEY, CDR2 SMNVEV (reference sequence). Trimming took off 0 bases at V and 6 bases at J, with 12 bases between the two ends. The CDR3 DNA sequence: TGTGCCAGCAGTTTATCCCAGGAAGGAGGTCAGCCCCAGCATTTT. Residues: CASSLSQEGGQPQHF.

The chain has TRBV12-3 or TRBV12-4 and TRBJ2-1, with D perhaps TRBD1 (5 bases). The CDR3 is 12 amino acids. The V end lost 3 bases, the J end lost 6 bases, and 6 bases lay between the germline ends. In nucleotides, the CDR3 is TGTGCCAGCAGTTTTGGGGCCAATGAGCAGTTCTTC. Translated: CASSFGANEQFF.

This clonotype was found many times. V usage is TRBV20-1 and J usage is TRBJ2-3, with 10 nucleotides matching TRBD2. The CDR3 extends over 14 amino acids. V dropped 2 bases and J dropped 3; count of bases not matched to a gene: 2. Germline CDR1 reads DFQATT; CDR2 reads SNEGSKA (reference sequence). The CDR3 loop is CSARNSGRTDTQYF. Here the CDR3 DNA reads TGCAGTGCTAGAAATAGCGGGAGGACAGATACGCAGTATTTT.

This clonotype was counted many times. The rearrangement links TRBV13 to TRBJ2-5; D remains ambiguous. The V end was cut by 2 bases, the J end by 1 base, with 8 bases between. The CDR3 runs 14 residues. The germline gives CDR1 PRHDT, CDR2 FYEKMQ (reference sequence). The CDR3, as DNA: TGTGCCAGCAGCTTACATGCGGCCCAAGAGACCCAGTACTTC. Translation gives CASSLHAAQETQYF.

In this sample, this clonotype turned up a few times. CDR3 sequence: CSVEDRTGNHEQYF. CDR3 in DNA: TGCAGCGTTGAAGACCGGACAGGGAACCACGAGCAGTACTTC. This rearrangement joins TRBV29-1 to TRBJ2-7, with 8 bases identical to TRBD1. This CDR3 has 14 amino acids. Per germline, CDR1 SQVTM and CDR2 ANQGSEA. J gave up 5 bases and V 0 bases, and 6 bases lay outside the gene matches.

This clonotype was seen repeatedly, ten times or more. The V gene is TRBV7-9, the J gene TRBJ1-1; 7 bases are a match to TRBD1. The junction had 8 bases not matched to a gene; V was cut back by 5 bases and J by 5 bases. Germline CDR1 is SEHNR and CDR2 is FQNEAQ (reference sequence). CDR3 size: 14 residues. In DNA, the CDR3 is TGTGCCAGCAGCGCGACAGGGAGGCTAACTGAAGCTTTCTTT. This gives the protein CASSATGRLTEAFF. Variable domain in full (rest from reference TRBV7-9 and TRBJ1-1): DTGVSQNPRHKITKRGQNVTFRCDPISEHNRLYWYRQTLGQGPEFLTYFQNEAQLEKSRLLSDRFSAERPKGSFSTLEIQRTEQGDSAMYLCASSATGRLTEAFFGQGTRLTVV.

This clonotype was counted many times. This chain uses TRBV7-9 with TRBJ1-1, with 8 bases that match TRBD1. The CDR3 covers 16 residues. Germline CDR1 reads SEHNR; CDR2 reads FQNEAQ (reference sequence). The junction had 16 bases not matched to a gene; V was cut back by 7 bases and J by 6 bases. The CDR3 DNA sequence: TGTGCCAGCATCGAACCAGGGGGCGGAGGTGTAGCTGAAGCTTTCTTT. Protein sequence: CASIEPGGGGVAEAFF.

This clonotype appeared many times. CDR3 residues: CSARAVGTGELFF. The CDR3 DNA is TGCAGTGCTAGGGCCGTGGGCACCGGGGAGCTGTTTTTT. The chain is built from TRBV20-1 and TRBJ2-2; D is uncertain. Germline lookup yields CDR1 DFQATT and CDR2 SNEGSKA (reference sequence). V was pared by 3 bases and J by 4 bases, with 9 bases between. CDR3 length equals 13 residues.

V usage is TRBV4-3 and J usage is TRBJ2-3, with a weak D call TRBD2 (6 bases). The CDR3 contains 15 residues. Germline CDR1 is LGHNA and CDR2 is YSLEER. V was cut by 0 bases and J by 6 bases, with 13 bases left in between. As DNA, the CDR3 is TGCGCCAGCAGCCAAGATGCGGGGAGGCTTGATACGCAGTATTTT. It codes for CASSQDAGRLDTQYF.

The rearrangement joins TRBV7-8 to TRBJ2-7; D gene unclear. Trimming took 2 bases from V and 3 from J, leaving 8 bases between them. This CDR3 region has 13 residues. CDR1 SGHVS and CDR2 FQNEAQ come from the germline V gene. The CDR3 DNA sequence: TGTGCCAGCAGCTTATTATCAATCTACGAGCAGTACTTC. It is translated as CASSLLSIYEQYF.

The chain recombines TRBV7-8 with TRBJ2-2; tentative D call: TRBD1 (6 bases). The CDR3 totals 13 residues. With 7 bases removed from V and 6 bases from J, the gap between germline ends came to 12 bases. Germline CDR1 is SGHVS and CDR2 is FQNEAQ. This CDR3 reads CASILQGPGELFF. CDR3 coding DNA: TGTGCCAGCATACTACAGGGCCCCGGGGAGCTGTTTTTT.

This clonotype was found many times. The rearrangement joins TRBV7-8 to TRBJ2-3; no firm D call. Germline CDR1 and CDR2: SGHVS and FQNEAQ. V was trimmed by 5 bases and J by 3 bases, leaving 15 bases between them. This CDR3 is 15 amino acids long. The DNA of the CDR3 is TGTGCCAGCAGCCCCGAGGTTTTCGCGACAGATACGCAGTATTTT. Residues: CASSPEVFATDTQYF.

Points on this clonotype: This sequence may be a read error, since a much larger clone differs from it by one base. The CDR3 region is CASRSTGEPFF. In nucleotides, the CDR3 is TGTGCCAGCAGGAGCACCGGGGAGCCGTTTTTT. The chain employs TRBV12-3 or TRBV12-4 and TRBJ2-2; tentative D call: TRBD2 (5 bases). The CDR3 is 11 amino acids.

This clonotype was seen repeatedly, ten times or more. The chain links TRBV19 to TRBJ2-1; a weak D match, TRBD2 (6 bases). The germline V and J ends were trimmed by 3 bases and 2 bases, with 11 bases remaining between them. The CDR3 loop spans 15 amino acids. Per germline, CDR1 LNHDA and CDR2 SQIVND (reference sequence). In nucleotides, the CDR3 is TGTGCCAGTAGTATTGCCCGGGAGCCCTACAATGAGCAGTTCTTC. Protein product: CASSIAREPYNEQFF. Drawing the rest from reference TRBV19 and TRBJ2-1, the complete variable domain is DGGITQSPKYLFRKEGQNVTLSCEQNLNHDAMYWYRQDPGQGLRLIYYSQIVNDFQKGDIAEGYSVSREKKESFPLTVTSAQKNPTAFYLCASSIAREPYNEQFFGPGTRLTVL.

By share, this clonotype counts as medium-sized (0.01 to 0.1%). The genes are TRBV7-2 and TRBJ2-3; possible D gene TRBD2, 6 bases. V was trimmed by 5 bases and J by 1 base, leaving 22 bases between them. The germline V gene has CDR1 SGHTA and CDR2 FQGNSA. CDR3 length: 18 amino acids. The CDR3 nucleotides are TGTGCCAGCAGCGAGAGCCGGGACTTTCCCTTGGGCACAGATACGCAGTATTTT. It yields the protein CASSESRDFPLGTDTQYF.

This clonotype has at least ten counts. The J gene is TRBJ2-7, the V gene TRBV4-3; TRBD2 matches at 8 bases. V lost 0 bases to trimming and J lost 4 bases; unmatched junction nucleotides: 8. The germline CDR1 and CDR2 sequences are LGHNA and YSLEER. CDR3 length equals 16 residues. CDR3 sequence (DNA): TGCGCCAGCAGCCAAGATCGGTCGGGAGGGAAGTACGAGCAGTACTTC. Translated: CASSQDRSGGKYEQYF.

This clonotype showed up many times. This chain uses TRBV20-1 with TRBJ1-3; D gene unclear. CDR1 is DFQATT, CDR2 SNEGSKA, per germline (reference sequence). The CDR3 has 17 amino acids. Between the trimmed V and J ends, which lost 0 bases and 0 bases, there was a span of 15 bases. The CDR3 DNA reads TGCAGTGCTAGAGATATCTTGGCACCAAACTCTGGAAACACCATATATTTT. Amino acids: CSARDILAPNSGNTIYF.

The chain joins TRBV10-3 to TRBJ2-3; TRBD2 matches at 11 bases. The CDR3 spans 16 residues. Germline CDR1 is ENHRY and CDR2 is SYGVKD. V was pared by 6 bases and J by 2 bases, with 7 bases of the junction left unmatched. Here the CDR3 reads CAIRPGTSGYTDTQYF. The CDR3 coding sequence is TGTGCCATCAGACCCGGGACTAGCGGATACACAGATACGCAGTATTTT.

The genes are TRBV7-8 and TRBJ1-1; D is undetermined. The CDR3 runs to 17 residues. The V and J ends lost 3 bases and 3 bases respectively, with 20 bases between them. Germline V gene sequence: CDR1 SGHVS, CDR2 FQNEAQ. The CDR3 region is CASSFQLAGPDHTEAFF. The CDR3 coding sequence is TGTGCCAGCAGCTTTCAGTTGGCCGGACCGGACCACACTGAAGCTTTCTTT.

As to this clonotype: The junction and the germline gene differ at one end; a read error may be behind it. The chain carries TRBV4-1 and TRBJ1-5; 7 bases align to TRBD1. The CDR3 loop spans 15 amino acids. Germline V CDR1 and CDR2: MGHRA, YSYEKL. CDR3 residues: CASSQEGQPNQPRHF. CDR3 nucleotide sequence: TGCGCCAGCAGCCAAGAGGGACAGCCCAATCAGCCCCGGCATTTT.

V is TRBV3-1 and J is TRBJ2-7; no reliable D call. V shed 0 bases and J shed 4 bases, with 7 bases lying between them. Germline V lookup: CDR1 LGHDT, CDR2 YNNKEL (reference sequence). The CDR3 runs 13 residues. The CDR3 reads CASSQDRIYEQYF. In DNA, the CDR3 is TGTGCCAGCAGCCAAGATAGGATTTACGAGCAGTACTTC.

This clonotype has more than one count but fewer than ten. The V call is TRBV12-5, the J call TRBJ2-3; TRBD2 matches at 9 bases. The V gene end was trimmed by 4 bases and the J gene end by 3 bases; junction bases not matched to a gene: 8. This CDR3 is 16 amino acids long. Germline V gene data show CDR1 as LGHNT and CDR2 as FRNRAP. In DNA form, the CDR3 reads TGTGCTAGTGGTTCGATTAGCGGGAGTAGTACAGATACGCAGTATTTT. Protein product: CASGSISGSSTDTQYF.

This clonotype was observed a few times. This CDR3 is CASSGSAIEQFF. CDR3 DNA: TGTGCCAGCTCGGGCTCGGCCATTGAGCAGTTCTTC. This chain joins TRBV3-1 and TRBJ2-1; D gene uncertain. The V and J ends lost 8 bases and 9 bases respectively, with 14 bases between them. Germline V gives CDR1 LGHDT, CDR2 YNNKEL (reference sequence). This CDR3 comprises 12 residues.

This clonotype was observed at least ten times. The V call is TRBV9, the J call TRBJ2-1; no firm D call. The CDR3 loop spans 15 amino acids. The V gene's germline CDR1 is SGDLS and CDR2 YYNGEE. Trimming left V 3 bases short and J 0 bases short, with 10 bases between. The chain's CDR3 is CASSALPSSYNEQFF. The CDR3 bases are TGTGCCAGCAGCGCCCTGCCTAGCTCCTACAATGAGCAGTTCTTC. Based on the CDR3 plus reference TRBV9 and TRBJ2-1, the full variable domain is DSGVTQTPKHLITATGQRVTLRCSPRSGDLSVYWYQQSLDQGLQFLIQYYNGEERAKGNILERFSAQQFPDLHSELNLSSLELGDSALYFCASSALPSSYNEQFFGPGTRLTVL.

This clonotype was detected many times. The V and J genes are TRBV11-2 and TRBJ2-5, with unresolved D. This CDR3 is 15 amino acids long. V gave up 0 bases and J gave up 5 bases, with 13 bases separating them. Looked up from germline, CDR1 is SGHAT and CDR2 is FQNNGV. This chain's CDR3 is CASSLDPRRSETQYF. Here the CDR3 DNA reads TGTGCCAGCAGCTTAGATCCCCGCAGGTCGGAGACCCAGTACTTC.

This chain uses TRBV19 with TRBJ1-5; a possible D gene is TRBD1 (6 bases). V gave up 3 bases and J gave up 2 bases, with 8 bases separating them. The CDR3 is 14 residues long. The V gene's germline CDR1 is LNHDA and CDR2 SQIVND (reference sequence). The CDR3 DNA sequence: TGTGCCAGTAGTATCAGGGGAGGCAATCAGCCCCAGCATTTT. Its translation: CASSIRGGNQPQHF.

There are a few counts of this clonotype. The V and J genes are TRBV27 and TRBJ2-7; the D is unclear. This CDR3 is built from 11 residues. Trimming shortened V by 5 bases and J by 6 bases, and 8 bases separated the two germline ends. Germline CDR1 MNHEY, CDR2 SMNVEV (reference sequence). The CDR3 nucleotides read TGTGCCAGCAGTACTGGCTGCGAGCAGTACTTC. It codes for CASSTGCEQYF.

This chain uses TRBV5-1 with TRBJ2-1, with D uncertain. V shed 4 bases and J shed 9 bases, with 8 bases lying between them. CDR1 and CDR2 from the germline V gene are SGHRS and YFSETQ. CDR3 size: 11 residues. Written as DNA, the CDR3 is TGCGCCAGCAGCCTGACGACTGAGCAGTTCTTC. Translated: CASSLTTEQFF.